This TCR beta chain originates from a study of T cell repertoires in cytomegalovirus infection (dated by TCRdb to about 2019). Background on the whole study: The HLA type of each donor mattered for the analysis, because public TCR beta signatures pointed to carriage of CMV infection along with the matching HLA type. Broader findings and caveats from the paper: In both this cohort and an independent roughly 400-donor cohort, the cumulative frequency of public TCR beta family members distinguished carriers of CMV infection plus the relevant HLA type. The ex vivo response was dominated by HLA-C-restricted CMV-specific TCR beta clonotypes, and the single most frequent clonotype in two of eight donors was supplied by these HLA-C-restricted clonotypes.

The table lists this clonotype with many counts. Its target antigen remains unknown. No base qualities exist here, and no much larger clone lies one base off it. The listed sequencing device is Illumina HiSeq 1500. The public reads were quality trimmed at Q25 with fastp and then assembled into clones with MiXCR by TCRdb, keeping productive beta chains. A single entry per CDR3 protein holds the most common genes and DNA from its merged rows. The sample table records 300,000 or so distinct CDR3 sequences; around 10% of these occur just once. The ten largest clones represent more than 2.5% of the sample. At the junction V is shortened by 5 bases and J by 6 bases; bases outside the gene matches: 10. The CDR3 measures 14 amino acids from cysteine to phenylalanine. This entry keeps only the CDR3 DNA: 42 bases, framed from base 1.

The source is a human donor in good health (CMV status not recorded). Some clones in this sample may be carry-over from other donors' samples. The sequenced material came from PBMCs. Recombination connected TRBV12-3 or TRBV12-4 to TRBJ2-7, with TRBD1 matching 7 junction bases. The DNA reads TGTGCCAGCAGTCCCGGGACAGTTCTAATCGAGCAGTACTTC. Its protein product is CASSPGTVLIEQYF.